This is a list of T cell receptor beta chains from one sample in a study of blood T cells in healthy people across ages. TCRdb used MiXCR to reprocess the 5' RACE reads, holding one entry per CDR3 protein. The sample consists of around 1,500,000 distinct CDR3 sequences, about 40% of them appearing once. Sequenced material: blood. The source of these receptors is a woman aged 18-30 years in good health. Both conserved end residues are part of each CDR3.

V gene,CDR3 protein
TRBV10-3,CAISESLGKNSGRGPGELFF
TRBV28,CASSFFEKLFF
TRBV19,CASSTALANYGYTF
TRBV3-1,CASSHTGGFGNQPQHF
TRBV2,CASSEDGLFKNIQYF
TRBV12-3/TRBV12-4,CASSTTARGQPQHF
TRBV10-3,CAISERLPHEQYF
TRBV12-3/TRBV12-4,CASSGSSTDTQYF
TRBV28,CASSLFVGYGANVLTF
TRBV3-1,CASSLKTGVRAGQETQYF
TRBV10-3,CAITGTAYNEQFF
TRBV4-1,CASSQPGRPDTQYF
TRBV6-1,CASANYGYTF
TRBV12-5,CASGRTDRYNEQFF
TRBV29-1,CSVEDLGPGGEQFF
TRBV6-5,CASSYDGRLGGYTF
TRBV2,CASNAQGANYGYTF
TRBV7-2,CASSLAPSDSSYEQYF
TRBV20-1,CSAKRGGRVDEQFF
TRBV6-1,CASTPAGLVSKAQYF
TRBV7-9,CAASGTPYGYTF
TRBV12-3/TRBV12-4,CASSRIGQGDETQYF
TRBV20-1,CSARADRLATFYEQYF
TRBV28,CASTTSGAGGNEQFF
TRBV7-9,CASSLAPGTGRDGYTF